These T cell receptor beta chains were read from a single sample in a study of blood T cell repertoires in COVID-19. Clones were sequenced by immunoSEQ multiplex PCR, and TCRdb holds only the in-frame ones, with some missing. This table has over 200,000 clones, roughly nine tenths appearing once. Sequencing was carried out using peripheral blood. The receptors derive from a man aged 55-75 years who had recovered from COVID-19. Both conserved end residues are part of each CDR3. Fields, in order: J gene, V gene, D gene, CDR3 protein. D genes are given only for firm matches.

j_call: TRBJ2-1; v_call: TRBV18; d_call: -; cdr3_aa: CASSPSGLDYNEQFF
j_call: TRBJ1-2; v_call: TRBV19; d_call: TRBD1; cdr3_aa: CASTLGGTGRGYTF
j_call: TRBJ2-5; v_call: TRBV7-9; d_call: -; cdr3_aa: CASSFGETQYF
j_call: TRBJ2-3; v_call: TRBV7-8; d_call: TRBD2; cdr3_aa: CASSLALSGGAGDTQYF
j_call: TRBJ1-3; v_call: TRBV10-3; d_call: TRBD1; cdr3_aa: CAIMRTGGSGNTIYF
j_call: TRBJ2-7; v_call: TRBV13; d_call: -; cdr3_aa: CASSPSRTINPSEQYF
j_call: TRBJ2-2; v_call: TRBV9; d_call: -; cdr3_aa: CASSVDYTGELFF
j_call: TRBJ2-1; v_call: TRBV7-3; d_call: TRBD2; cdr3_aa: CASSLWSGGGSYNEQFF
j_call: TRBJ2-4; v_call: TRBV18; d_call: -; cdr3_aa: CASSPLAGAKNIQYF
j_call: TRBJ1-5; v_call: TRBV19; d_call: TRBD1; cdr3_aa: CASSNSGQNNQPQHF
j_call: TRBJ1-2; v_call: TRBV10-3; d_call: TRBD1; cdr3_aa: CAISEGGTGRNYGYTF
j_call: TRBJ1-1; v_call: TRBV20-1; d_call: -; cdr3_aa: CSAGANTEAFF
j_call: TRBJ1-3; v_call: TRBV7-2; d_call: -; cdr3_aa: CASSPSRGPRDTIYF
j_call: TRBJ2-7; v_call: TRBV5-1; d_call: -; cdr3_aa: CASSPGDGYEQYF
j_call: TRBJ2-6; v_call: TRBV5-4; d_call: -; cdr3_aa: CASSFGHRSGANVLTF
j_call: TRBJ1-6; v_call: TRBV2; d_call: -; cdr3_aa: CASDVGGEGSPLHF
j_call: TRBJ2-1; v_call: TRBV5-1; d_call: TRBD2; cdr3_aa: CASSLTGLRRHEQFF
j_call: TRBJ1-1; v_call: TRBV5-1; d_call: -; cdr3_aa: CASSLARGWGTEAFF
j_call: TRBJ1-5; v_call: TRBV12-3/TRBV12-4; d_call: TRBD1; cdr3_aa: CASSPGQGGCHF
j_call: TRBJ2-7; v_call: TRBV6-6; d_call: TRBD1; cdr3_aa: CASSTQDRGDAYEQYF
j_call: TRBJ2-5; v_call: TRBV7-6; d_call: TRBD2; cdr3_aa: CASSPGLAGLETQYF
j_call: TRBJ2-1; v_call: TRBV10-3; d_call: -; cdr3_aa: CATRGSYNEQFF
j_call: TRBJ2-3; v_call: TRBV19; d_call: -; cdr3_aa: CASSILGLFSTDTQYF
j_call: TRBJ1-1; v_call: TRBV2; d_call: -; cdr3_aa: CASRGGPGGNTEAFF
j_call: TRBJ2-3; v_call: TRBV11-3; d_call: TRBD1; cdr3_aa: CASSQQGSPDTQYF
j_call: TRBJ2-1; v_call: TRBV24-1; d_call: -; cdr3_aa: CATEEENEQFF
j_call: TRBJ2-1; v_call: TRBV6-1; d_call: -; cdr3_aa: CASSEAGLGISYNEQFF
j_call: TRBJ2-2; v_call: TRBV18; d_call: -; cdr3_aa: CASSLASVDTGELFF
j_call: TRBJ2-5; v_call: TRBV4-2; d_call: -; cdr3_aa: CASSQDRAETQYF
j_call: TRBJ2-1; v_call: TRBV6-5; d_call: TRBD2; cdr3_aa: CASSRGGSYNEQFF
j_call: TRBJ2-7; v_call: TRBV2; d_call: TRBD1; cdr3_aa: CASSEEMGTGGFEQYF
j_call: TRBJ1-3; v_call: TRBV5-3; d_call: -; cdr3_aa: CARSLYGTGPSSGNTIYF
j_call: TRBJ1-6; v_call: TRBV5-1; d_call: -; cdr3_aa: CASSLGQTSNSPLHF
j_call: TRBJ1-5; v_call: TRBV28; d_call: TRBD1; cdr3_aa: CASRLGTGPIQPQHF
j_call: TRBJ1-4; v_call: TRBV19; d_call: TRBD1; cdr3_aa: CASSARGQSEKLFF
j_call: TRBJ2-7; v_call: TRBV19; d_call: TRBD2; cdr3_aa: CASSIDQRAGAYEQYF
j_call: TRBJ2-1; v_call: TRBV6-2/TRBV6-3; d_call: TRBD2; cdr3_aa: CASSSSGRANEQFF
j_call: TRBJ2-3; v_call: TRBV10-1; d_call: -; cdr3_aa: CASSDAGDKDTQYF
j_call: TRBJ2-7; v_call: TRBV28; d_call: -; cdr3_aa: CASGGQGGSYEQYF
j_call: TRBJ2-1; v_call: TRBV5-1; d_call: -; cdr3_aa: CASSAGAYEQFF
j_call: TRBJ2-1; v_call: TRBV29-1; d_call: -; cdr3_aa: CSVLDYNEQFF
j_call: TRBJ1-6; v_call: TRBV30; d_call: TRBD1; cdr3_aa: CAWSVRIWTGGESPLHF
j_call: TRBJ2-7; v_call: TRBV19; d_call: -; cdr3_aa: CASSMQGRGEQYF
j_call: TRBJ1-1; v_call: TRBV27; d_call: -; cdr3_aa: CASRGEGGGDTEAFF
j_call: TRBJ2-3; v_call: TRBV7-2; d_call: -; cdr3_aa: CASRSGTSLPTDTQYF
j_call: TRBJ1-1; v_call: TRBV19; d_call: -; cdr3_aa: CASSIDLVGGKLF
j_call: TRBJ2-2; v_call: TRBV23-1; d_call: -; cdr3_aa: CASSQPRVGNTGELFF
j_call: TRBJ2-1; v_call: TRBV7-6; d_call: -; cdr3_aa: CASSLLVGEQFF
j_call: TRBJ2-7; v_call: TRBV18; d_call: -; cdr3_aa: CASSPSGQGAYEQYF